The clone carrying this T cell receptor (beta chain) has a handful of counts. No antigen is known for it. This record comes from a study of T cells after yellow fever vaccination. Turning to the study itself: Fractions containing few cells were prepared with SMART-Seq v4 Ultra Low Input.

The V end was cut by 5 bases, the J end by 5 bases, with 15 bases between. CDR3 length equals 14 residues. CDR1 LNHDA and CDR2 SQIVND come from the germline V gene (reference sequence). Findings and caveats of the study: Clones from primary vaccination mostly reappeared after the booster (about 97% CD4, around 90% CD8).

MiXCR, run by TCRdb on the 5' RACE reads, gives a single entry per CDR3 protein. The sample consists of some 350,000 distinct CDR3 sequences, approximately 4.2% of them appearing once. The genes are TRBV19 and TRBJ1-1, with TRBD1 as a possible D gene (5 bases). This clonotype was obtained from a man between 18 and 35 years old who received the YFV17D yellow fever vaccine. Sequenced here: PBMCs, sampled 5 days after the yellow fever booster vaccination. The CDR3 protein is CASSVPGRGTEAFF. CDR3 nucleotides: TGTGCCAGTAGTGTCCCGGGCCGGGGGACTGAAGCTTTCTTT.